This paragraph reports one T cell receptor beta chain. It lacks a known antigen. Base-call qualities are not available, and no considerably larger clone is one nucleotide away. The immunoSEQ assay was applied to genomic DNA to generate the TCR beta chain sequences. Concerning the study's data processing: CDR3 sequences that did not begin with the conserved framework cysteine at position 104 were removed manually. Clonality was calculated as one minus the normalized Shannon's Diversity Index, with values ranging from 0 (maximal diversity) to 1 (oligoclonal). To check whether a given CDR3 had different frequencies in two samples, for example brain versus blood, chi-squared comparison-of-proportions tests were used. Public clonotypes were found through immuneACCESS searches, while the VDJdb browser was used to judge similarity to known antiviral clonotypes. TCRdb mirrors the immuneACCESS table, restricted to in-frame sequences. Some clones are absent from its copies; in checked studies, under half trace to an unresolved V gene, and the reason for the others is unknown. V and J calls and clone size are copied from that table; D and trimming were computed from the DNA. Present in this sample are 70,000 to 85,000 clones, around 91% of which were seen just once. The top ten hold about 23% of the sample.

For CDR1 and CDR2, the germline V gene lists MNHEY and SVGAGI. V and J lose 7 bases and 7 bases, and a span of 20 bases separates them. The cysteine opens and the phenylalanine closes a CDR3 of 15 amino acids. Of the read, only the CDR3 DNA is kept; its 45 bases are in frame from base 1. This specimen belongs to a study of brain T cells in children with intractable seizures (dated by TCRdb to about 2021). A note on the overall study: As a first screen for immune gene transcripts, resected brain tissue from some 50 pediatric epilepsy surgery cases was run on a NanoString immunology panel. Among the approximately 12 selected surgery cases, pre-surgery blood was additionally sequenced for eight, leaving four cases with brain tissue only. The study at large found these results: Viral specificity was inferred solely from CDR3 sequence similarity, and the HCMV serostatus of the patients was not known. Because sequencing depth differed between pre- and post-surgery blood, the absence of clones from the pre-surgery sample may reflect undersampling.

The time point label, read with the paper, signifies: resected brain tissue, or blood drawn just prior to surgery. The surgery cases that showed the highest brain T cell transcript signatures were chosen for TCR beta chain sequencing of brain tissue, and of blood when it was available. Patients had been treated with at least one anti-epileptic drug before surgery. The TCR-sequenced patients were children whose drug-resistant epilepsy was caused by tuberous sclerosis complex, focal cortical dysplasia, Rasmussen encephalitis or hemimegalencephaly. Blood was drawn right before the epilepsy surgery. Bulk genomic DNA was isolated from unsorted brain tissue and whole blood using the Monarch genomic DNA purification kit.

This chain is built from TRBV6-5 and TRBJ1-5, with no D gene named confidently. This material consisted of peripheral blood, taken at surgery. This TCR came from a girl aged 2 to 9 with Rasmussen encephalitis and intractable seizures. The nucleotides read TGTGCCAGCAATCCGGGCGACACTTATAGCCAGCCCCAGCATTTT. Its amino acids are CASNPGDTYSQPQHF.